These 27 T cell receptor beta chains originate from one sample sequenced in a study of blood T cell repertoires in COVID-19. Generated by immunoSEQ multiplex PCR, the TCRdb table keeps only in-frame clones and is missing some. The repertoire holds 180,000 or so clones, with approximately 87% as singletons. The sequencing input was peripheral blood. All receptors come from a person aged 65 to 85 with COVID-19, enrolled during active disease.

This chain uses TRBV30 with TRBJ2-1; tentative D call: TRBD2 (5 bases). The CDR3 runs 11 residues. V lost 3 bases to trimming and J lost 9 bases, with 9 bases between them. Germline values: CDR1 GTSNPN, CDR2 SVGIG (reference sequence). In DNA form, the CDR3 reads TGTGCCTGGAGGTATGAGGGTGAGCAGTTCTTC. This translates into CAWRYEGEQFF.

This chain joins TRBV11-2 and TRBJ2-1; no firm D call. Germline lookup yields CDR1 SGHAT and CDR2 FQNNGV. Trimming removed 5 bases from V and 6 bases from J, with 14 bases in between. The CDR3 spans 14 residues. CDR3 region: CASSPASRLNEQFF. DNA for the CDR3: TGTGCCAGCAGCCCTGCTTCGAGGCTCAATGAGCAGTTCTTC. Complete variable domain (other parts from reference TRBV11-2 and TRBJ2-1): EAGVAQSPRYKIIEKRQSVAFWCNPISGHATLYWYQQILGQGPKLLIQFQNNGVVDDSQLPKDRFSAERLKGVDSTLKIQPAKLEDSAVYLCASSPASRLNEQFFGPGTRLTVL.

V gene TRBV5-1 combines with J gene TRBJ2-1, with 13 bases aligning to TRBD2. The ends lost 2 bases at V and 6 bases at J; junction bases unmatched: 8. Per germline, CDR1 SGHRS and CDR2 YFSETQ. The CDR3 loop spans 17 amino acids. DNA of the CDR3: TGCGCCAGCAGCTTACTAGCGGGAGGGCCTATGTTCAATGAGCAGTTCTTC. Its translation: CASSLLAGGPMFNEQFF.

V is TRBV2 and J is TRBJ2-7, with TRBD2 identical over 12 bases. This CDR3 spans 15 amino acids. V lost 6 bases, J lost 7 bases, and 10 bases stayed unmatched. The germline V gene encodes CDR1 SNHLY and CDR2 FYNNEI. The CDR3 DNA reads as TGTGCCAGCAGCCGACGACTAGCGGGAGCTGAAGAGCAGTACTTC. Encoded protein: CASSRRLAGAEEQYF.

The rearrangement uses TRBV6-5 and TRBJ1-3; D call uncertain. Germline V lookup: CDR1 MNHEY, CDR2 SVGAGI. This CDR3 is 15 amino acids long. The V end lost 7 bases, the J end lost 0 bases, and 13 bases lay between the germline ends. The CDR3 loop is CASTQYSYSGNTIYF. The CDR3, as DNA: TGTGCCAGCACCCAATACAGCTACTCTGGAAACACCATATATTTT.

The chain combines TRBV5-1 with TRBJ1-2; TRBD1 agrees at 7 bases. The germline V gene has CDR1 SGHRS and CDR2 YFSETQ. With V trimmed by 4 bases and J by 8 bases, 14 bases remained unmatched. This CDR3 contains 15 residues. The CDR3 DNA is TGCGCCAGCAGCGGGAGGACAGGCCCGTTGGTAGGCTACACCTTC. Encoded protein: CASSGRTGPLVGYTF.

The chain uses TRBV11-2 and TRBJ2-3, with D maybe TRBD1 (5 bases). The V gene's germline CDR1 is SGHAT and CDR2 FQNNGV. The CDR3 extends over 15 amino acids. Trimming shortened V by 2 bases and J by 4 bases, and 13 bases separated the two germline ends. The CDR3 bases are TGTGCCAGCAGCTTAAGGTCAGGGAACCCAGATACGCAGTATTTT. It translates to CASSLRSGNPDTQYF.

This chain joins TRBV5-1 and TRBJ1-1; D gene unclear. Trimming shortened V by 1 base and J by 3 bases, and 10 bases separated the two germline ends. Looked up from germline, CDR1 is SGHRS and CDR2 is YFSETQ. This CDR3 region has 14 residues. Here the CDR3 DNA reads TGCGCCAGCAGCTTGAGCGGGCAACACACTGAAGCTTTCTTT. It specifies CASSLSGQHTEAFF.

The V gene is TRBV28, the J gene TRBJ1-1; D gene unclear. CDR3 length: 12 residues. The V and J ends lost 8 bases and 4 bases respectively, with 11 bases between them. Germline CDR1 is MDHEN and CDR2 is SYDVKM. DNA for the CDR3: TGTGCCAGCCACAGATTTGTCACTGAAGCTTTCTTT. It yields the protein CASHRFVTEAFF.

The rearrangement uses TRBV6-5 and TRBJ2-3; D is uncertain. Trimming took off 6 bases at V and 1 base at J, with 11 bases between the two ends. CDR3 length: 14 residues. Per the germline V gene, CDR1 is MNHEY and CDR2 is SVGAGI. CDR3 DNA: TGTGCCAGCAGCCTGACTGGCGGCACAGATACGCAGTATTTT. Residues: CASSLTGGTDTQYF.

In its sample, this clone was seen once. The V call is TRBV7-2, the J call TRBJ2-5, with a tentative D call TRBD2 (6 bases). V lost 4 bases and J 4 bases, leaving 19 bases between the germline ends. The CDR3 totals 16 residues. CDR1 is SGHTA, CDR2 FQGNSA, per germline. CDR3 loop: CASSSGLRSGGETQYF. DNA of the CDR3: TGTGCCAGCAGCTCCGGATTACGTAGCGGAGGAGAGACCCAGTACTTC.

The CDR3 spells CASSPPVGQGQQFF. CDR3 nucleotide sequence: TGTGCCAGCAGTCCTCCCGTAGGACAGGGTCAGCAGTTCTTC. This chain uses TRBV28 with TRBJ2-1; the match to TRBD1 covers 8 bases. The germline V gene has CDR1 MDHEN and CDR2 SYDVKM. The V gene end was trimmed by 5 bases and the J gene end by 11 bases; junction bases not matched to a gene: 11. CDR3 length: 14 residues. The entire variable domain, with the rest obtained from reference TRBV28 and TRBJ2-1, is as follows: DVKVTQSSRYLVKRTGEKVFLECVQDMDHENMFWYRQDPGLGLRLIYFSYDVKMKEKGDIPEGYSVSREKKERFSLILESASTNQTSMYLCASSPPVGQGQQFFGPGTRLTVL.

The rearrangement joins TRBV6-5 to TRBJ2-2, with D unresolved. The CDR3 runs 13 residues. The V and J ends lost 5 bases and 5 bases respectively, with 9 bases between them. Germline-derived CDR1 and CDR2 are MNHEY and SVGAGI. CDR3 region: CASSKSTTGELFF. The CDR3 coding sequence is TGTGCCAGCAGTAAGTCTACGACCGGGGAGCTGTTTTTT.

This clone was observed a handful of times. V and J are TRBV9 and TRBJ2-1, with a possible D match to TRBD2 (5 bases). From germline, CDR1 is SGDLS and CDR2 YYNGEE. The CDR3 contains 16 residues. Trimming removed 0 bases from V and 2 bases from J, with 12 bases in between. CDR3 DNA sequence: TGTGCCAGCAGCGTAGCTACGAGGGAAGCCTACAATGAGCAGTTCTTC. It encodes CASSVATREAYNEQFF.

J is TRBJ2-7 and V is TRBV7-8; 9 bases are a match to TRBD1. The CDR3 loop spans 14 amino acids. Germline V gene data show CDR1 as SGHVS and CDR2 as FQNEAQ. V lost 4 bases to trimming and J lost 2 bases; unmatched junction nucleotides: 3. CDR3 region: CASSWGQGAYEQYF. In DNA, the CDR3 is TGTGCCAGCAGCTGGGGACAGGGTGCCTACGAGCAGTACTTC.

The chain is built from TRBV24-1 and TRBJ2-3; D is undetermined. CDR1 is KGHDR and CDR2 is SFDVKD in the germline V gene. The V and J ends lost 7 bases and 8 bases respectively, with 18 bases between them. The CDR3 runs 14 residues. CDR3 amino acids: CATSITTDKTTQYF. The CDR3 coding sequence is TGTGCCACCAGCATTACCACCGACAAAACTACGCAGTATTTT.

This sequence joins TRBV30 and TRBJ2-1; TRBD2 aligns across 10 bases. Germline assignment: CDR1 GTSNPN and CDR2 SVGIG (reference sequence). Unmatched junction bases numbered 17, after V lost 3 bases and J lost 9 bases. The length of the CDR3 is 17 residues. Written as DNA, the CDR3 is TGTGCCTGGAGCGAACCTCGGACTAGCGGTACCAACAGTGAGCAGTTCTTC. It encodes CAWSEPRTSGTNSEQFF.

The CDR3 loop reads CASSRGQSSTDTQYF. The CDR3 DNA sequence: TGTGCCAGCTCACGGGGACAGTCTAGCACAGATACGCAGTATTTT. This chain connects TRBV18 to TRBJ2-3, with TRBD1 identical over 7 bases. The CDR3 has 15 amino acids. The V gene end was trimmed by 4 bases and the J gene end by 0 bases; junction bases not matched to a gene: 4. From germline, CDR1 is KGHSH and CDR2 LQKENI.

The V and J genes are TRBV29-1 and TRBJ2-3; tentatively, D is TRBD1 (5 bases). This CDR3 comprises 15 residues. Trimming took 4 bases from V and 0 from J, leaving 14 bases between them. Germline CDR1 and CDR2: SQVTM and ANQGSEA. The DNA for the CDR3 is TGCAGCGTTGTTATAGGGGCAGGGAGCACAGATACGCAGTATTTT. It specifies CSVVIGAGSTDTQYF.

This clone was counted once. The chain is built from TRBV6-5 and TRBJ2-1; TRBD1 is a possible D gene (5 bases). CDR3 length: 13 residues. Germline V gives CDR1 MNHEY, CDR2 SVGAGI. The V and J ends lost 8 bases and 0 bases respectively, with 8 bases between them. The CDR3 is CASLGRSYNEQFF. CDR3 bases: TGTGCCAGCTTGGGGCGCTCCTACAATGAGCAGTTCTTC.

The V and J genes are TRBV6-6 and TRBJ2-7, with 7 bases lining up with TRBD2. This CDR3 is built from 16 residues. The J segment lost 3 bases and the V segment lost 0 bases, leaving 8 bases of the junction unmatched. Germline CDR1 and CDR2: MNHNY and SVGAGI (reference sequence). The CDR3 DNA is TGTGCCAGCAGTTACTCTTGGGCGGGAGCCGTCTACGAGCAGTACTTC. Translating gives CASSYSWAGAVYEQYF.

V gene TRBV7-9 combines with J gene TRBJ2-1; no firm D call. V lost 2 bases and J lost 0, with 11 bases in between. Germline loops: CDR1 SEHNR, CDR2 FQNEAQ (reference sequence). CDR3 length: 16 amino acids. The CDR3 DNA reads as TGTGCCAGCAGCTTACGACGCGGAATCTCCTACAATGAGCAGTTCTTC. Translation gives CASSLRRGISYNEQFF.

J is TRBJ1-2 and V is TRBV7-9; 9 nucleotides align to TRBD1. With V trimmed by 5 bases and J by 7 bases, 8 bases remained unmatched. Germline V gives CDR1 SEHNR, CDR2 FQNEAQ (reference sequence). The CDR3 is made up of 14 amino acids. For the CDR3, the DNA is TGTGCCAGCAGCCACCGGGACAGGGTTGGTGGCTACACCTTC. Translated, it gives CASSHRDRVGGYTF.

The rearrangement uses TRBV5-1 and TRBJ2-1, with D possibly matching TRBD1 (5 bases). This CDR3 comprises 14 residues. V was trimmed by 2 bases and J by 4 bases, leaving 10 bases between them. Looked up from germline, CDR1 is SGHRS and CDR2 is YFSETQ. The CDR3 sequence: CASSFLDSYNEQFF. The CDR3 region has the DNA TGCGCCAGCAGCTTCCTCGACAGTTACAATGAGCAGTTCTTC.

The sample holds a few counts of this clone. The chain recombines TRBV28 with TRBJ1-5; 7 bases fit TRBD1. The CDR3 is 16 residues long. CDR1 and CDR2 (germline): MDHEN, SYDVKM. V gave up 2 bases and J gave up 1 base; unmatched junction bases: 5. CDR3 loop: CASSLTGQLSNQPQHF. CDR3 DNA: TGTGCCAGCAGTTTAACGGGACAGTTAAGCAATCAGCCCCAGCATTTT.

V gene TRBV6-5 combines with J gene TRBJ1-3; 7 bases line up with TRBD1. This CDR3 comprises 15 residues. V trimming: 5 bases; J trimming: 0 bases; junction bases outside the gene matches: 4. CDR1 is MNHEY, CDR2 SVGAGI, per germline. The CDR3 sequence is CASSPQGSSGNTIYF. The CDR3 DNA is TGTGCCAGCAGTCCACAGGGGAGCTCTGGAAACACCATATATTTT.

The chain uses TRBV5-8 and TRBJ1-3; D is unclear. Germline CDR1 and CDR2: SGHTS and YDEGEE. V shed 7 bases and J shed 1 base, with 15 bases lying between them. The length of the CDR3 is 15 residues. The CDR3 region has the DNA TGTGCCAGCTCTTTGGGCCCATGGTCTGGAAACACCATATATTTT. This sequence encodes CASSLGPWSGNTIYF. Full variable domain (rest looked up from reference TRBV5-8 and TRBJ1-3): EAGVTQSPTHLIKTRGQQATLRCSPISGHTSVYWYQQALGLGLQFLLWYDEGEERNRGNFPPRFSGRQFPNYSSELNVNALELEDSALYLCASSLGPWSGNTIYFGEGSWLTVV.